These T cell receptor beta chains were read from a single sample in a study of brain metastases from non-small cell lung cancer. Repertoires were generated with immunoSEQ multiplex PCR, while TCRdb's copy carries only in-frame clones and drops some. The sample consists of about 1,600 clones, 75% to 90% of them appearing once. The sample was primary lung tumor tissue. These receptors were collected from a donor aged 40 or older with non-small cell lung cancer. Both conserved end residues are part of each CDR3. The order of the fields is clone size, V gene, J gene, D gene, CDR3 protein, CDR3 DNA. The D gene is left open where the match is weak. Some rows mark clone size as missing; the rest say once, few, many or name a class of expanded clone.

clone_size: NA
v_call: TRBV10-3
j_call: TRBJ2-5
d_call: NA
cdr3_aa: CAISEEWLAPETQYF
cdr3_nt: TGTGCCATCAGTGAAGAGTGGCTAGCCCCCGAGACCCAGTACTTC

clone_size: once
v_call: TRBV9
j_call: TRBJ2-3
d_call: TRBD1
cdr3_aa: CASSVATGETDTQYF
cdr3_nt: TGTGCCAGCAGCGTAGCTACAGGGGAAACAGATACGCAGTATTTT

clone_size: NA
v_call: TRBV7-6
j_call: TRBJ2-3
d_call: NA
cdr3_aa: CASSSRGTDTQYF
cdr3_nt: TGTGCCAGCAGCTCCCGGGGCACAGATACGCAGTATTTT

clone_size: NA
v_call: TRBV27
j_call: TRBJ1-1
d_call: NA
cdr3_aa: CASSPSVRENTEAFF
cdr3_nt: TGTGCCAGCAGTCCATCGGTTCGGGAAAACACTGAAGCTTTCTTT

clone_size: once
v_call: TRBV2
j_call: TRBJ1-5
d_call: NA
cdr3_aa: CASSEAGLRVAPQHF
cdr3_nt: TGTGCCAGCAGTGAGGCAGGGCTCCGTGTAGCGCCCCAGCATTTT

clone_size: NA
v_call: TRBV29-1
j_call: TRBJ1-2
d_call: NA
cdr3_aa: CSVGGPYGYTF
cdr3_nt: TGCAGCGTAGGGGGGCCCTATGGCTACACCTTC

clone_size: NA
v_call: TRBV20-1
j_call: TRBJ2-5
d_call: NA
cdr3_aa: CSARAGETQYF
cdr3_nt: TGCAGTGCTAGGGCGGGAGAGACCCAGTACTTC

clone_size: NA
v_call: TRBV15
j_call: TRBJ1-6
d_call: NA
cdr3_aa: CATSRDRRGSASPLHF
cdr3_nt: TGTGCCACCAGCAGAGATCGGAGGGGGTCGGCTTCACCCCTCCACTTT

clone_size: NA
v_call: TRBV12-5
j_call: TRBJ1-1
d_call: TRBD1
cdr3_aa: CASARTGTNTEAFF
cdr3_nt: TGTGCTAGTGCCCGGACAGGGACGAACACTGAAGCTTTCTTT

clone_size: NA
v_call: TRBV7-2
j_call: TRBJ2-7
d_call: TRBD1
cdr3_aa: CASSFDRGSYEQYF
cdr3_nt: TGTGCCAGCAGCTTTGACAGGGGGTCCTACGAGCAGTACTTC

clone_size: NA
v_call: TRBV15
j_call: TRBJ2-5
d_call: NA
cdr3_aa: CATSGSVETQYF
cdr3_nt: TGTGCCACCAGCGGTTCGGTAGAGACCCAGTACTTC

clone_size: NA
v_call: TRBV7-9
j_call: TRBJ1-2
d_call: TRBD1
cdr3_aa: CASSATQGAGYTF
cdr3_nt: TGTGCCAGCAGCGCAACACAGGGGGCAGGCTACACCTTC

clone_size: NA
v_call: TRBV14
j_call: TRBJ1-2
d_call: NA
cdr3_aa: CASSQVPMSYGYTF
cdr3_nt: TGTGCCAGCAGCCAAGTCCCCATGAGTTATGGCTACACCTTC

clone_size: once
v_call: TRBV15
j_call: TRBJ1-4
d_call: TRBD1
cdr3_aa: CATSRDIGTGSEKLFF
cdr3_nt: TGTGCCACCAGCAGAGATATCGGGACAGGGAGTGAAAAACTGTTTTTT

clone_size: NA
v_call: TRBV7-9
j_call: TRBJ2-7
d_call: NA
cdr3_aa: CASSLAGVIYEQYF
cdr3_nt: TGTGCCAGCAGCTTAGCGGGGGTGATCTACGAGCAGTACTTC

clone_size: NA
v_call: TRBV5-4
j_call: TRBJ1-1
d_call: NA
cdr3_aa: CASSGTLRQGNTEAFF
cdr3_nt: TGTGCCAGCAGCGGGACCTTGCGGCAGGGGAACACTGAAGCTTTCTTT

clone_size: few
v_call: TRBV5-6
j_call: TRBJ1-2
d_call: NA
cdr3_aa: CASSLVGEHGYTF
cdr3_nt: TGTGCCAGCAGCTTGGTAGGGGAACACGGCTACACCTTC

clone_size: NA
v_call: TRBV4-3
j_call: TRBJ1-2
d_call: NA
cdr3_aa: CASSQDRDSYGYTF
cdr3_nt: TGCGCCAGCAGCCAAGACCGAGACAGCTATGGCTACACCTTC

clone_size: NA
v_call: TRBV30
j_call: TRBJ1-1
d_call: NA
cdr3_aa: CAWSFPDTSYTEAFF
cdr3_nt: TGTGCCTGGAGTTTCCCTGACACGAGTTACACTGAAGCTTTCTTT

clone_size: NA
v_call: TRBV9
j_call: TRBJ1-5
d_call: NA
cdr3_aa: CASSHDGTRNQSQHF
cdr3_nt: TGTGCCAGCAGCCACGACGGGACACGAAATCAGTCCCAGCATTTT

clone_size: NA
v_call: TRBV30
j_call: TRBJ2-7
d_call: NA
cdr3_aa: CARTSGQGGWNEQYF
cdr3_nt: TGTGCCAGAACATCAGGACAGGGAGGGTGGAACGAGCAGTATTTC

clone_size: NA
v_call: TRBV29-1
j_call: TRBJ1-4
d_call: NA
cdr3_aa: CSVVRRFGEKLFF
cdr3_nt: TGCAGCGTTGTCAGGAGGTTTGGTGAAAAACTGTTTTTT

clone_size: NA
v_call: TRBV27
j_call: TRBJ1-2
d_call: NA
cdr3_aa: CASSLRGGYGYTF
cdr3_nt: TGTGCCAGCAGTTTACGGGGGGGGTATGGCTACACCTTC

clone_size: NA
v_call: TRBV29-1
j_call: TRBJ2-2
d_call: TRBD1
cdr3_aa: CSAETGANTGELFF
cdr3_nt: TGCAGCGCAGAGACAGGGGCAAACACCGGGGAGCTGTTTTTT

clone_size: NA
v_call: TRBV6-5
j_call: TRBJ2-7
d_call: NA
cdr3_aa: CASSFPPGEQYF
cdr3_nt: TGTGCCAGCAGCTTTCCCCCCGGGGAGCAGTACTTC

clone_size: NA
v_call: TRBV7-8
j_call: TRBJ1-2
d_call: TRBD1
cdr3_aa: CASSLIQGAINYGYTF
cdr3_nt: TGTGCCAGCAGCTTAATACAGGGGGCTATTAACTATGGCTACACCTTC